The next 27 T cell receptor beta chains were all read from a single sample in a study of tumor-infiltrating lymphocytes in oesophageal squamous cell carcinoma. TCRdb re-called the PCR reads with MiXCR, one entry per CDR3 protein. This sample has around 12,000 distinct CDR3 sequences; approximately 54% occur once, and the top ten carry around a quarter. The material sequenced was esophageal tumor tissue. All receptors derive from a male donor with esophageal squamous cell carcinoma.

The genes are TRBV7-2 and TRBJ2-5; 11 nucleotides line up with TRBD2. Germline V gives CDR1 SGHTA, CDR2 FQGNSA. Trimming removed 1 base from V and 11 bases from J; junction bases left unmatched: 9. The CDR3 consists of 15 residues. CDR3 nucleotide sequence: TGTGCCAGCAGCTTAGGGTCTAGCGGGAGGTGGGAGCAGTACTTC. This encodes CASSLGSSGRWEQYF.

This clonotype was found a few times. The V call is TRBV6-1, the J call TRBJ1-5; no definite D call. There are 11 residues in the CDR3. V was trimmed by 4 bases and J by 8 bases, leaving 6 bases between them. CDR1 and CDR2 (germline): MNHNS, SASEGT. CDR3 amino acids: CASSGEEPQHF. The CDR3 nucleotides are TGTGCCAGCAGTGGGGAAGAGCCCCAGCATTTT.

By sample share, this clonotype is medium-sized (0.01 to 0.1%). The chain employs TRBV12-3 or TRBV12-4 and TRBJ2-7, with D possibly TRBD1 on 5 matching bases. Trimming removed 2 bases from V and 4 bases from J, with 15 bases in between. The CDR3 loop spans 15 amino acids. The CDR3: CASSLQGALGYEQYF. For the CDR3, the DNA is TGTGCCAGCAGTTTACAAGGGGCCCTCGGTTACGAGCAGTACTTC.

This clonotype has more than one count but fewer than ten. The chain links TRBV18 to TRBJ1-1; TRBD1 might be the D (5 bases). The CDR3 is made up of 13 amino acids. Germline assignment: CDR1 KGHSH and CDR2 LQKENI. V was trimmed by 4 bases and J by 4 bases, leaving 10 bases between them. The DNA for the CDR3 is TGTGCCAGCTCACGCGGCCAGGGCACTGAAGCTTTCTTT. Amino acid sequence: CASSRGQGTEAFF.

The chain is built from TRBV7-2 and TRBJ2-3; 11 bases match TRBD2. Per germline, CDR1 SGHTA and CDR2 FQGNSA. This CDR3 region has 15 residues. The V and J ends lost 6 bases and 4 bases, in that order; junction bases with no gene match: 6. The CDR3 protein is CASSQLAGVPDTQYF. CDR3 nucleotides: TGTGCCAGCAGTCAACTAGCGGGAGTCCCAGATACGCAGTATTTT.

In its sample, this clonotype was seen a few times. The chain has TRBV7-2 and TRBJ1-2; the D gene is possibly TRBD1 (6 bases). CDR1 is SGHTA, CDR2 FQGNSA, per germline. There are 13 residues in the CDR3. Trimming shortened V by 5 bases and J by 8 bases, and 15 bases separated the two germline ends. CDR3 protein: CASSMGGGSGYTF. CDR3 sequence (DNA): TGTGCCAGCAGCATGGGAGGGGGGTCAGGCTACACCTTC.

This clonotype occurred a few times. The chain is built from TRBV7-2 and TRBJ2-5; possibly TRBD2 for D (5 bases). Per germline, CDR1 SGHTA and CDR2 FQGNSA. V was cut by 2 bases and J by 5 bases, with 9 bases left in between. The CDR3 has 13 residues. CDR3 in amino acids: CASSLNWEETQYF. The CDR3 DNA reads as TGTGCCAGCAGCTTAAACTGGGAGGAGACCCAGTACTTC. The full variable domain, completed using reference TRBV7-2 and TRBJ2-5, is GAGVSQSPSNKVTEKGKDVELRCDPISGHTALYWYRQSLGQGLEFLIYFQGNSAPDKSGLPSDRFSAERTGGSVSTLTIQRTQQEDSAVYLCASSLNWEETQYFGPGTRLLVL.

This chain uses TRBV7-8 with TRBJ2-5; D not certain. Looked up from germline, CDR1 is SGHVS and CDR2 is FQNEAQ. The CDR3 extends over 14 amino acids. Trimming removed 3 bases from V and 2 bases from J, with 10 bases in between. DNA for the CDR3: TGTGCCAGCAGCTTTAACCTAGTACAAGAGACCCAGTACTTC. Translation gives CASSFNLVQETQYF.

The rearrangement links TRBV11-3 to TRBJ2-4, with D possibly TRBD1 on 7 matching bases. The DNA end is more similar to TRBJ2-7, so the J call may be wrong. CDR1 is SGHNT and CDR2 is YENEEA in the germline V gene. The CDR3 length is 12 residues. CDR3 amino acids: CASSAGQYEQYF. In DNA form, the CDR3 reads TGTGCCAGCAGCGCGGGACAGTACGAGCAGTACTTC.

This clonotype qualifies as medium-sized (0.01 to 0.1%). V and J are TRBV6-1 and TRBJ1-4, with D tentatively TRBD1 (5 bases). Germline V CDR1 and CDR2: MNHNS, SASEGT. The CDR3 is 11 amino acids. Trimming shortened V by 6 bases and J by 8 bases, and 7 bases separated the two germline ends. This CDR3 is CASRGGEKLFF. As DNA, the CDR3 is TGTGCCAGCAGGGGGGGAGAAAAACTGTTTTTT.

Sample share makes this clonotype medium-sized. The genes are TRBV28 and TRBJ2-2; 7 bases fit TRBD1. Trimming took 8 bases from V and 10 from J; bases not matched to a gene: 1. The CDR3 runs to 10 residues. The germline CDR1 and CDR2 sequences are MDHEN and SYDVKM. CDR3 sequence: CASGQAELFF. The CDR3 DNA is TGTGCCAGCGGACAGGCGGAGCTGTTTTTT.

This clonotype was detected many times. The chain is built from TRBV2 and TRBJ2-3; tentatively, D is TRBD1 (5 bases). V lost 2 bases, J lost 2 bases, and 8 bases lay in between. The CDR3 covers 14 residues. Looked up from germline, CDR1 is SNHLY and CDR2 is FYNNEI. The CDR3 protein is CASSEQGNTDTQYF. DNA of the CDR3: TGTGCCAGCAGTGAACAGGGAAACACAGATACGCAGTATTTT.

The CDR3 sequence is CASSLDYTYSETQYF. The CDR3 DNA follows: TGTGCCAGCAGCTTAGACTATACGTATTCCGAGACCCAGTACTTC. The chain is built from TRBV7-2 and TRBJ2-4; unclear D gene. Matching the DNA end better, TRBJ2-5 makes the J call doubtful. Germline CDR1 SGHTA, CDR2 FQGNSA. The CDR3 runs to 15 residues.

By frequency in the sample, this clonotype is medium-sized. This chain links TRBV11-2 with TRBJ2-5; D is undetermined. V lost 4 bases, J lost 3 bases, and 3 bases lay in between. There are 11 residues in the CDR3. The germline gives CDR1 SGHAT, CDR2 FQNNGV. CDR3 in amino acids: CASSSKETQYF. The CDR3 DNA reads as TGTGCCAGCAGCTCTAAAGAGACCCAGTACTTC. The whole variable domain, remainder taken from reference TRBV11-2 and TRBJ2-5, is EAGVAQSPRYKIIEKRQSVAFWCNPISGHATLYWYQQILGQGPKLLIQFQNNGVVDDSQLPKDRFSAERLKGVDSTLKIQPAKLEDSAVYLCASSSKETQYFGPGTRLLVL.

About this clonotype: The CDR3 end shows no conserved phenylalanine or tryptophan, and so a read error is likely. No DNA is shown, since the ends of the CDR3 on it are uncertain; the CDR3 is the one TCRdb lists. The chain links TRBV28 to TRBJ2-3; no check of the table's D call, TRBD2, against the DNA was made. The CDR3 extends over 15 residues, inclusive of both ends. Germline CDR1 MDHEN, CDR2 SYDVKM. The CDR3 loop is CASSSTSGRNYEQFV.

This clonotype was seen a few times. The chain recombines TRBV13 with TRBJ2-4; D unresolved. This CDR3 contains 11 residues. Trimming removed 3 bases at V and 13 bases at J, with 10 bases between. CDR1 and CDR2 (germline): PRHDT, FYEKMQ (reference sequence). Here the CDR3 DNA reads TGTGCCAGCAGCTTTTCAGGCAACCAGTACTTC. Its translation is CASSFSGNQYF.

This clonotype occurred a few times. The chain employs TRBV27 and TRBJ1-2, with D possibly TRBD1 on 5 matching bases. Germline V gene sequence: CDR1 MNHEY, CDR2 SMNVEV (reference sequence). The CDR3 covers 13 residues. V lost 3 bases and J lost 4, with 9 bases in between. The CDR3 DNA is TGTGCCAGCAGTTTCGGGGGGGGCTATGGCTACACCTTC. Translating it yields CASSFGGGYGYTF.

The chain is built from TRBV27 and TRBJ2-3; the D gene is possibly TRBD1 (5 bases). The better agreement between TRBJ2-7 and the DNA end casts doubt on the J call. Germline values: CDR1 MNHEY, CDR2 SMNVEV (reference sequence). The CDR3 length is 12 residues. The CDR3 protein is CASSLSQGEQYF. CDR3 in DNA: TGTGCCAGCAGTTTATCCCAGGGCGAGCAGTACTTC.

This clonotype was seen a handful of times. The genes are TRBV7-2 and TRBJ2-5; 13 bases match TRBD2. CDR3 length: 17 amino acids. V lost 5 bases and J lost 2; bases outside the gene matches: 8. Germline-derived CDR1 and CDR2 are SGHTA and FQGNSA. This chain's CDR3 is CASSLGTSGTLQETQYF. DNA of the CDR3: TGTGCCAGCAGCCTTGGGACTAGCGGGACCTTACAAGAGACCCAGTACTTC.

The chain has TRBV25-1 and TRBJ2-5; either TRBD1 or TRBD2 may fit D (5 bases each). The J call is doubtful: the DNA matches TRBJ2-7 better. This CDR3 has 15 residues. The germline V gene has CDR1 MGHDK and CDR2 SYGVNS. The CDR3 sequence: CASSESEGKGYEQYF. The CDR3 DNA sequence: TGTGCCAGCAGTGAGTCCGAGGGGAAAGGGTACGAGCAGTACTTC.

This clonotype has a handful of counts. The chain has TRBV7-2 and TRBJ2-5; no clear D. Matching the DNA end better, TRBJ2-7 makes the J call doubtful. Germline assignment: CDR1 SGHTA and CDR2 FQGNSA. This CDR3 spans 13 amino acids. Here the CDR3 reads CASSLELSYEQYF. The CDR3 coding sequence is TGTGCCAGCAGCTTAGAGTTATCCTACGAGCAGTACTTC.

The chain employs TRBV19 and TRBJ2-4, with D perhaps TRBD2 (7 bases). The DNA end lines up better with TRBJ2-1; the J call may be wrong. The CDR3 extends over 16 amino acids. Germline lookup yields CDR1 LNHDA and CDR2 SQIVND (reference sequence). CDR3 amino acids: CASRGREGGSRNEQFF. The CDR3 nucleotides read TGTGCCAGTAGGGGTAGGGAGGGGGGCTCGAGGAATGAGCAGTTCTTC.

This chain uses TRBV7-2 with TRBJ2-3, with 9 bases matching TRBD1. There are 15 residues in the CDR3. Germline lookup yields CDR1 SGHTA and CDR2 FQGNSA. The ends lost 4 bases at V and 5 bases at J; junction bases unmatched: 7. CDR3 protein: CASSSGQGRVDTQYF. As DNA, the CDR3 is TGTGCCAGCAGCTCGGGACAGGGAAGGGTAGATACGCAGTATTTT.

This clonotype is deemed medium-sized. The V and J genes are TRBV7-3 and TRBJ2-5; maybe TRBD2 (5 bases). The V gene lost 3 bases and the J gene lost 1 base, with 6 bases spanning the gap. Germline V CDR1 and CDR2: SGHTA, FQGTGA. This CDR3 has 13 residues. In nucleotides, the CDR3 is TGTGCCAGCAGCTTTGGGAGCCAAGAGACCCAGTACTTC. Translation: CASSFGSQETQYF.

Notes on this clonotype: The DNA is left out, because the CDR3 cannot be placed on it with certainty; the CDR3 is given as TCRdb lists it. The CDR3 sequence is CASRRQGAPGLHLRF. The V and J genes are TRBV21-1 and TRBJ2-6; the table names TRBD1, a call not compared with the DNA. TRBV21-1 is listed as a pseudogene. From its first to its last residue, the CDR3 has 15 amino acids.

By sample fraction, this clonotype is medium-sized. This chain uses TRBV10-3 with TRBJ2-1; D is unresolved. Trimming pared 5 bases from V and 9 bases from J, leaving 8 bases between. The CDR3 consists of 11 residues. CDR1 and CDR2 (germline): ENHRY, SYGVKD. Written as DNA, the CDR3 is TGTGCCATCAGTATGAATGGTGAGCAGTTCTTC. This gives the protein CAISMNGEQFF.

The chain links TRBV12-3 or TRBV12-4 to TRBJ2-3; D is uncertain. The J call may be mistaken, given a closer DNA end match to TRBJ2-1. The CDR3 spans 14 residues. The CDR3 protein is CASSPVSVYNEQFF. CDR3 bases: TGTGCCAGCAGTCCGGTCTCCGTGTACAATGAGCAGTTCTTC.